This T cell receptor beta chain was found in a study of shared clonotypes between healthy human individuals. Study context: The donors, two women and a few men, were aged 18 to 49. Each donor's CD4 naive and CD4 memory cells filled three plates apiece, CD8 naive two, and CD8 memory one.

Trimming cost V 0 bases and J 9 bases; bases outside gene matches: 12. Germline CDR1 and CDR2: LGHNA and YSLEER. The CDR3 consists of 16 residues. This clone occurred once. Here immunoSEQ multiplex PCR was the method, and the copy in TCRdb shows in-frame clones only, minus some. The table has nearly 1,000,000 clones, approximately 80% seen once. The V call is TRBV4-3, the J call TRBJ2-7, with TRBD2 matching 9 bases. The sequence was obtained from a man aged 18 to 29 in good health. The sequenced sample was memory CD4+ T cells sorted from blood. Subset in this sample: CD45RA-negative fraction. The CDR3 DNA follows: TGCGCCAGCAGCCAAGAAGTAGCGGGAGCTCCCAAAGGGCAGTACTTC. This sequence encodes CASSQEVAGAPKGQYF.